This T cell receptor beta chain originates from a study of T cells in Graves' hyperthyroidism and ophthalmopathy. In the case of this clonotype: The antigen is unknown.

Trimming pared 8 bases from V and 5 bases from J, leaving 15 bases between. The CDR3 runs 13 residues. Per germline, CDR1 MNHEY and CDR2 SVGEGT. Amplification yielded TCR beta CDR3 regions, with RNA transcripts as the source. RT-PCR in the first round (using the HTBI primer set) targeted the TCR CDR3. TCRdb itself ran the multiplex PCR reads through MiXCR, one entry per CDR3 protein. The data show more than 550,000 distinct CDR3 sequences, around 20% seen once. Study-wide results and limits: Ophthalmopathy was told apart from stable hyperthyroidism by a 13 V-J model. The majority of expanded thyroid clonotypes above 0.001 also appeared in blood.

Fresh peripheral blood, more than 8 ml of it, supplied the PBMCs. The origin of this receptor is a woman aged 45-59 years with Graves' hyperthyroidism that later progressed to Graves' ophthalmopathy. J is TRBJ1-2 and V is TRBV6-2 or TRBV6-3, with TRBD1 as a possible D gene (6 bases). The source material was blood. CDR3 nucleotide sequence: TGTGCCAGCGCGGGGGGCGCTGAGTATGGCTACACCTTC. Its translation is CASAGGAEYGYTF.